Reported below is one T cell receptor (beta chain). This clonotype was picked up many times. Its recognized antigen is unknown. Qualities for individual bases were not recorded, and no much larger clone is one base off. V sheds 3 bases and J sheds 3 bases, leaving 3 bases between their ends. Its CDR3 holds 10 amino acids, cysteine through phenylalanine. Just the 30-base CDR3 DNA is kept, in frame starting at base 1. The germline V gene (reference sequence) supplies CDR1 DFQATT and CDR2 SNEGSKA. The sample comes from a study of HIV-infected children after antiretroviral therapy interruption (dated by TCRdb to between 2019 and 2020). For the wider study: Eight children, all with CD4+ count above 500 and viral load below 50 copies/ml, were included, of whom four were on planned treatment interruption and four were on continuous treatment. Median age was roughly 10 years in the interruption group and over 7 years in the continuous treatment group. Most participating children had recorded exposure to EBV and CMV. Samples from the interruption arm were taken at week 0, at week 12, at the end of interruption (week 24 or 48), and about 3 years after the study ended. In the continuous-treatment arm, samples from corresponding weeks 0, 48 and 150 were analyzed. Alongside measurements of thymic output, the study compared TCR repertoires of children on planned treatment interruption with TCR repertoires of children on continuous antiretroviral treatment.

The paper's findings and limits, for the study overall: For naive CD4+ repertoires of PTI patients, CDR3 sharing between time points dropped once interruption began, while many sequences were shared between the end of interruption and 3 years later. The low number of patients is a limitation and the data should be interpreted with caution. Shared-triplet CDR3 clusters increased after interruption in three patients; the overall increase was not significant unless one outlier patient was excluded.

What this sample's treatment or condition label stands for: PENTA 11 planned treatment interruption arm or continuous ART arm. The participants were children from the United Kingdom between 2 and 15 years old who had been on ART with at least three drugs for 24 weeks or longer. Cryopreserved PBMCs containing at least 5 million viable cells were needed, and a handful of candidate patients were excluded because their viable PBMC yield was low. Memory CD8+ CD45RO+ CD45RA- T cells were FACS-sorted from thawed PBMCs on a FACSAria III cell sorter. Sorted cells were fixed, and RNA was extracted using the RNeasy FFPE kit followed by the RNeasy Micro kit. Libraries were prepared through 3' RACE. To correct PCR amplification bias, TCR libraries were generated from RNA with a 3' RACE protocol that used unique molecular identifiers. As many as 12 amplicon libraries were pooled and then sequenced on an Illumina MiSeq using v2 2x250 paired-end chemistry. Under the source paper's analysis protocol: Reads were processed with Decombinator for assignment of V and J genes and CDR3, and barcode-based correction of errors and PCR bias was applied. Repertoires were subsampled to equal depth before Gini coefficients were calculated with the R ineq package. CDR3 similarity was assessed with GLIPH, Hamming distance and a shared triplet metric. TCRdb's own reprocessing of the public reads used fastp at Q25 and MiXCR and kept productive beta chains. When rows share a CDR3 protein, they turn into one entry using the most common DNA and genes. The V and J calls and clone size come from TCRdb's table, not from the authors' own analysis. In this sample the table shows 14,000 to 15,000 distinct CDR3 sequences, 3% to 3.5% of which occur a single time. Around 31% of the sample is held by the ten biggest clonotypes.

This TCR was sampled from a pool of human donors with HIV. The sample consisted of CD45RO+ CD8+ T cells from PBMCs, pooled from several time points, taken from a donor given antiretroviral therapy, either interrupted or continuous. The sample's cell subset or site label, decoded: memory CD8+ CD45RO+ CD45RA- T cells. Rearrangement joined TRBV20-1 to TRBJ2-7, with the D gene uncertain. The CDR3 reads CSARIYEQYF. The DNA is TGCAGTGCTAGGATCTACGAGCAGTACTTC.